Each of the 26 T cell receptor beta chains below was sequenced from the same sample in a study of breast tumors, draining lymph nodes, adjacent tissues. TCRdb independently ran MiXCR on the multiplex PCR reads; one entry per CDR3 protein. The sample lists about 21,000 distinct CDR3 sequences, roughly 45% occurring once. Sequencing input: breast tumor tissue. These receptors were obtained from a female donor with breast cancer. Some clones in this sample may be carry-over from other donors' samples.

In this sample, this clonotype is medium-sized. This sequence joins TRBV19 and TRBJ1-2; D unclear. The CDR3 is 14 residues long. Trimming left V 4 bases short and J 7 bases short, with 16 bases between. Germline loops: CDR1 LNHDA, CDR2 SQIVND (reference sequence). CDR3 nucleotide sequence: TGTGCCAGTAGTACCAGTGGACCTTCACGTGGCTACACCTTC. Translating it yields CASSTSGPSRGYTF.

The chain uses TRBV2 and TRBJ1-2; 9 bases match TRBD1. Unmatched junction bases numbered 6, after V lost 3 bases and J lost 4 bases. CDR1 is SNHLY and CDR2 is FYNNEI in the germline V gene. The CDR3 loop spans 15 amino acids. CDR3 sequence reads: CASSEGQGGIYGYTF. The CDR3 DNA follows: TGTGCCAGCAGTGAGGGACAGGGAGGCATCTATGGCTACACCTTC.

The gene calls are TRBV20-1 and TRBJ2-1, with TRBD2 matching 15 bases. In germline, CDR1 is DFQATT, CDR2 SNEGSKA (reference sequence). The CDR3 extends over 17 amino acids. V shed 0 bases and J 6 bases; nucleotides not matched to a gene: 6. CDR3 loop: CSARDPGTSGRTNEQFF. For the CDR3, the DNA is TGCAGTGCTAGAGATCCGGGGACTAGCGGGAGGACCAATGAGCAGTTCTTC.

The sample holds one count of this clonotype. This chain connects TRBV19 to TRBJ1-4, with 9 bases aligning to TRBD1. The CDR3 covers 16 residues. V was clipped by 0 bases and J by 10 bases; unmatched bases: 9. Germline V gene data show CDR1 as LNHDA and CDR2 as SQIVND (reference sequence). The CDR3 region has the DNA TGTGCCAGTAGTATAGATGGTACAGGGGGCGCCGGAAAACTGTTTTTT. Translation gives CASSIDGTGGAGKLFF.

The J gene is TRBJ1-2, the V gene TRBV7-2; D is perhaps TRBD1 (5 bases). This CDR3 comprises 15 residues. Germline V gene lookup returns CDR1 SGHTA and CDR2 FQGNSA. V was clipped by 5 bases and J by 0 bases, with 13 bases between them. DNA of the CDR3: TGTGCCAGCAGCAAGGGACCGGACGCTAACTATGGCTACACCTTC. Its protein is CASSKGPDANYGYTF.

The chain joins TRBV19 to TRBJ2-3, with a tentative D call TRBD2 (6 bases). Trimming pared 2 bases from V and 4 bases from J, leaving 16 bases between. The CDR3 is made up of 16 amino acids. Per germline, CDR1 LNHDA and CDR2 SQIVND (reference sequence). The CDR3 spells CASSIPAGRGSDTQYF. CDR3 coding DNA: TGTGCCAGTAGTATACCGGCGGGAAGGGGCTCAGATACGCAGTATTTT. The full variable domain, rest sourced from reference TRBV19 and TRBJ2-3, is DGGITQSPKYLFRKEGQNVTLSCEQNLNHDAMYWYRQDPGQGLRLIYYSQIVNDFQKGDIAEGYSVSREKKESFPLTVTSAQKNPTAFYLCASSIPAGRGSDTQYFGPGTRLTVL.

The V call is TRBV20-1, the J call TRBJ1-2, with 10 bases matching TRBD1. Germline CDR1 DFQATT, CDR2 SNEGSKA (reference sequence). V gave up 3 bases and J gave up 8 bases; unmatched junction bases: 6. CDR3 length equals 13 residues. The chain's CDR3 is CSASPGQGYGYTF. The CDR3, as DNA: TGCAGTGCTAGTCCGGGACAGGGGTACGGCTACACCTTC.

The rearrangement links TRBV29-1 to TRBJ1-1; 10 bases line up with TRBD1. V was pared by 3 bases and J by 3 bases, with 7 bases of the junction left unmatched. Germline-derived CDR1 and CDR2 are SQVTM and ANQGSEA. The CDR3 is 15 residues long. The CDR3 sequence: CSVEAGTGVDTEAFF. The CDR3 DNA is TGCAGCGTTGAGGCCGGGACAGGGGTGGACACTGAAGCTTTCTTT. The full variable domain, with the rest looked up from reference TRBV29-1 and TRBJ1-1, is SAVISQKPSRDICQRGTSLTIQCQVDSQVTMMFWYRQQPGQSLTLIATANQGSEATYESGFVIDKFPISRPNLTFSTLTVSNMSPEDSSIYLCSVEAGTGVDTEAFFGQGTRLTVV.

To note about this clonotype: Its ends do not fully match the called genes, so a read error is possible. The genes are TRBV7-9 and TRBJ2-5; D tentatively fits TRBD1 or TRBD2 (5 bases each). The CDR3 sequence is 14 residues long. The germline V gene has CDR1 SEHNR and CDR2 FQNEAQ (reference sequence). This CDR3 is CASSLVGVGETRYF. CDR3 in DNA: TGTGCCAGCAGCCTAGTAGGGGTAGGGGAGACCCGGTACTTC.

The rearrangement links TRBV10-3 to TRBJ1-5, with 7 bases aligning to TRBD1. There are 12 residues in the CDR3. The V and J ends lost 11 bases and 3 bases, in that order; junction bases with no gene match: 4. Germline values: CDR1 ENHRY, CDR2 SYGVKD. CDR3 loop: CAVGTDNQPQHF. The CDR3 nucleotides read TGTGCCGTCGGGACAGACAATCAGCCCCAGCATTTT.

With respect to this clonotype: One end of the junction does not line up with germline, which may come from a read error. This chain uses TRBV7-2 with TRBJ2-3, with TRBD2 matching 9 bases. CDR3 length: 13 residues. From germline, CDR1 is SGHTA and CDR2 FQGNSA. CDR3 in amino acids: CASIRASGDTQYF. The CDR3 DNA sequence: TGTGCCAGCATAAGGGCTAGCGGGGATACGCAATATTTT.

The chain carries TRBV7-2 and TRBJ2-7, with D tentatively TRBD1 (5 bases). The germline gives CDR1 SGHTA, CDR2 FQGNSA. V lost 2 bases and J 2 bases, leaving 13 bases between the germline ends. This CDR3 spans 15 amino acids. The CDR3 nucleotides read TGTGCCAGCAGCTTACTTAAGACAGCCACCTACGAGCAGTACTTC. Residues: CASSLLKTATYEQYF. The full variable domain, rest sourced from reference TRBV7-2 and TRBJ2-7, is GAGVSQSPSNKVTEKGKDVELRCDPISGHTALYWYRQSLGQGLEFLIYFQGNSAPDKSGLPSDRFSAERTGGSVSTLTIQRTQQEDSAVYLCASSLLKTATYEQYFGPGTRLTVT.

This clonotype was recorded a few times. The genes are TRBV20-1 and TRBJ1-1; D is ambiguous. CDR3 size: 18 residues. CDR1 is DFQATT, CDR2 SNEGSKA, per germline (reference sequence). Trimming took 0 bases from V and 0 from J, leaving 20 bases between them. This CDR3 reads CSARDLGQVTRMNTEAFF. CDR3 DNA sequence: TGCAGTGCTAGAGATCTAGGGCAGGTCACCAGGATGAACACTGAAGCTTTCTTT.

This rearrangement joins TRBV20-1 to TRBJ2-7; TRBD2 matches 7 bases. CDR1 DFQATT and CDR2 SNEGSKA come from the germline V gene (reference sequence). The trim removed 3 bases at V and 7 bases at J, leaving 15 bases unmatched. This CDR3 has 15 amino acids. Written as DNA, the CDR3 is TGCAGTGCTAGTCTGCCGGGACTACGGGAAAGGGAGCAGTACTTC. Its protein product is CSASLPGLREREQYF.

V is TRBV20-1 and J is TRBJ2-1; 15 nucleotides match TRBD2. J was trimmed by 2 bases and V by 3 bases; bases with no gene match: 2. Germline values: CDR1 DFQATT, CDR2 SNEGSKA (reference sequence). This CDR3 is 16 amino acids long. The DNA of the CDR3 is TGCAGTGCTAGCAGGACTAGCGGGAGGGCCTACAATGAGCAGTTCTTC. Amino acids: CSASRTSGRAYNEQFF.

There are many counts of this clonotype. The chain combines TRBV10-3 with TRBJ1-1; D unresolved. Trimming pared 4 bases from V and 1 base from J, leaving 10 bases between. This CDR3 has 14 amino acids. Germline CDR1 is ENHRY and CDR2 is SYGVKD. CDR3 nucleotide sequence: TGTGCCATCAGTGTTGGCAGACAGAACACTGAAGCTTTCTTT. It is translated as CAISVGRQNTEAFF.

The chain carries TRBV20-1 and TRBJ2-1; 8 bases agree with TRBD2. This CDR3 has 16 residues. V lost 1 base to trimming and J lost 3 bases; unmatched junction nucleotides: 8. CDR1 is DFQATT and CDR2 is SNEGSKA in the germline V gene (reference sequence). Written as DNA, the CDR3 is TGCAGTGCTAGAGGGATAACTAGCGGAGACTACAATGAGCAGTTCTTC. Its protein product is CSARGITSGDYNEQFF.

This chain joins TRBV20-1 and TRBJ2-7, with 7 bases that match TRBD2. Trimming at V came to 4 bases and at J to 2 bases, leaving 2 bases not matched to a gene. CDR1 is DFQATT, CDR2 SNEGSKA, per germline (reference sequence). The CDR3 extends over 12 amino acids. The CDR3 DNA reads TGCAGTGCTACGGGACTAACCTACGAGCAGTACTTC. Residues: CSATGLTYEQYF.

For this clonotype: The CDR3 ends on some other residue instead of the conserved phenylalanine or tryptophan, so this is likely a read error. No DNA is shown, since the ends of the CDR3 on it are uncertain; the CDR3 is the one TCRdb lists. The V and J genes are TRBV20-1 and TRBJ2-2; TRBD1 is the table's D call, not checked against the DNA. The CDR3 length equals 14 residues, ends included. Germline lookup yields CDR1 DFQATT and CDR2 SNEGSKA (reference sequence). The CDR3 sequence: CSAESGRTTGELFS.

This clonotype is medium-sized within its sample. The chain joins TRBV10-3 to TRBJ2-2; 9 bases align to TRBD2. The V gene's germline CDR1 is ENHRY and CDR2 SYGVKD. This CDR3 comprises 14 residues. The V and J ends lost 8 bases and 6 bases, in that order; junction bases with no gene match: 7. CDR3 nucleotides: TGTGCCATCGCGGCGGGAGGGCCGGCCGGGGAGCTGTTTTTT. Amino acid sequence: CAIAAGGPAGELFF.

The gene calls are TRBV19 and TRBJ1-5, with 10 bases aligning to TRBD1. From germline, CDR1 is LNHDA and CDR2 SQIVND (reference sequence). After removal of 5 bases from V and 3 bases from J, the junction contained 7 bases not matched to a gene. The CDR3 runs to 16 residues. In nucleotides, the CDR3 is TGTGCCAGTAGTCCCGGGACAGGGGCCTACAATCAGCCCCAGCATTTT. Translated, it gives CASSPGTGAYNQPQHF.

Many counts were recorded for this clonotype. The V gene is TRBV11-3, the J gene TRBJ2-3; the D is unclear. There are 13 residues in the CDR3. V lost 1 base and J 4 bases, leaving 6 bases between the germline ends. The germline V gene has CDR1 SGHNT and CDR2 YENEEA. Written as DNA, the CDR3 is TGTGCCAGCAGCTTAGTAGCCCCAGATACGCAGTATTTT. The encoded protein is CASSLVAPDTQYF.

This clonotype rates as medium-sized. V and J are TRBV20-1 and TRBJ1-6; D is perhaps TRBD1 (6 bases). CDR1 and CDR2 (germline): DFQATT, SNEGSKA (reference sequence). Trimming took off 7 bases at V and 5 bases at J, with 18 bases between the two ends. This CDR3 contains 15 residues. CDR3 sequence (DNA): TGCAGTGTTAAAAAATTGACAGGAGATAATTCACCCCTCCACTTT. It codes for CSVKKLTGDNSPLHF.

The V and J genes are TRBV25-1 and TRBJ1-4; no definite D call. CDR3 length: 15 residues. The germline CDR1 and CDR2 sequences are MGHDK and SYGVNS. V lost 9 bases to trimming and J lost 6 bases, with 20 bases between them. CDR3 amino acids: CASSGPGDAYEKLFF. In nucleotides, the CDR3 is TGTGCCAGTTCTGGGCCGGGCGATGCCTATGAAAAACTGTTTTTT.

In its sample, this clonotype was seen many times. The V and J genes are TRBV4-2 and TRBJ2-3; D is undetermined. V lost 1 base to trimming and J lost 2 bases, with 10 bases between them. The CDR3 spans 15 residues. Germline lookup yields CDR1 LGHNA and CDR2 YNFKEQ. CDR3 sequence reads: CASSQGASTTDTQYF. For the CDR3, the DNA is TGTGCCAGCAGCCAAGGTGCGTCTACCACAGATACGCAGTATTTT.

The J gene is TRBJ2-7, the V gene TRBV6-1; D uncertain. The CDR3 is made up of 17 amino acids. Trimming pared 4 bases from V and 7 bases from J, leaving 26 bases between. Germline assignment: CDR1 MNHNS and CDR2 SASEGT. The CDR3 protein is CASSGKPPGPGRGEQYF. The CDR3 nucleotides are TGTGCCAGCAGTGGTAAACCACCGGGTCCGGGTAGAGGTGAGCAGTACTTC.